Following are 5 T cell receptor beta chains from one sample sequenced in a study of tissue T cells after allogeneic stem cell transplantation. Time point: mouse harvest day 14 after allogeneic transplant. The graft held 10^6 splenic CD5+ T cells and 10^7 T-cell-depleted bone marrow cells. The protocol was immunoSEQ multiplex PCR, while the TCRdb copy is restricted to in-frame clones and leaves out a portion. The sample lists over 5,500 clones, 40% to 50% occurring once. The sample was gut tissue. These receptors all come from a female BALB/c mouse given C57BL/6 T cells with graft-versus-host disease after an allogeneic hematopoietic cell transplant.

In regard to this clone: The gene names given are mouse names. The read terminates 1 residue ahead of where the CDR3 ends, so the germline J gene completes it. This chain connects TRBV5 to TRBJ2-5; 8 bases are shared with TRBD2. The V segment lost 0 bases and the J segment 3 bases; nucleotides outside the gene matches: 2. The CDR3 loop spans 15 amino acids. The germline gives CDR1 LGHNA, CDR2 YNLKQL (reference sequence). CDR3 residues: CASSQELGGQDTQYF. The CDR3 DNA, read in part, is TGTGCCAGCAGCCAAGAGTTGGGGGGGCAAGACACCCAGTAC.

Regarding this clone: These gene names are mouse names. The read gets to within 1 residue of the CDR3 end, and the germline J gene fills in the rest. The chain employs TRBV13-1 and TRBJ1-6; D is uncertain. TRBJ1-6 is labeled an ORF, and its function is uncertain. The CDR3 spans 13 residues. Germline V CDR1 and CDR2: NSHNY, SYGAGN. Trimming removed 6 bases at V and 0 bases at J, with 4 bases between. The covered CDR3 bases are TGTGCCAGCAAAGTTTCCTATAATTCGCCCCTCTAC. Translated: CASKVSYNSPLY. The complete CDR3 sequence is CASKVSYNSPLYF.

This clone has more than one count but fewer than ten. Genes and germline are mouse. Coverage ceases 1 residue before the CDR3 finishes, and the germline J gene fills in the end. This chain joins TRBV17 and TRBJ2-2, with 9 bases fitting TRBD1. The trim removed 3 bases at V and 0 bases at J, leaving 2 bases unmatched. The CDR3 spans 16 residues. The V gene's germline CDR1 is MNHDT and CDR2 YYDKIL. CDR3 amino acids: CASSSRDRANTGQLYF. The sequenced part of the CDR3 DNA is TGTGCTAGCAGTAGCCGGGACAGGGCAAACACCGGGCAGCTCTAC. The variable domain in full, completed from reference TRBV17 and TRBJ2-2, reads DTTVKQNPRYKLARVGKPVNLICSQTMNHDTMYWYQKKPNQAPKLLLFYYDKILNREADTFEKFQSSRPNNSFCSLYIGSAGLEYSAMYLCASSSRDRANTGQLYFGEGSKLTVL.

On this clone itself: The germline and genes are mouse ones. Coverage ceases 1 residue before the CDR3 finishes, and the germline J gene fills in the end. The rearrangement uses TRBV3 and TRBJ2-7; 11 bases are shared with TRBD2. V lost 4 bases to trimming and J lost 6 bases; unmatched junction nucleotides: 2. Germline-derived CDR1 and CDR2 are SNHLY and FYNGKV (reference sequence). The CDR3 runs to 13 residues. The CDR3 bases that were read are TGTGCCAGCAGCTCGACTGGGGGGGTTGAACAGTAC. This codes for CASSSTGGVEQY. The CDR3 in its entirety is CASSSTGGVEQYF. The variable domain in full, completed from reference TRBV3 and TRBJ2-7, reads GPKVLQIPSHQIIDMGQMVTLNCDPVSNHLYFYWYKQILGQQMEFLVNFYNGKVMEKSKLFKDQFSVERPDGSYFTLKIQPTALEDSAVYFCASSSTGGVEQYFGPGTRLTVL.

Only one count was recorded for this clone. Gene names denote mouse genes. Read coverage stops 1 residue before the CDR3 terminus; the germline J gene supplies the remainder. The chain combines TRBV5 with TRBJ2-2; no reliable D call. Per the germline V gene, CDR1 is LGHNA and CDR2 is YNLKQL (reference sequence). Trimming shortened V by 0 bases and J by 0 bases, and 8 bases separated the two germline ends. The CDR3 loop spans 16 amino acids. CDR3 residues: CASSQERATNTGQLYF. The part of the CDR3 DNA that was read is TGTGCCAGCAGCCAAGAGAGGGCTACAAACACCGGGCAGCTCTAC.